The 2 T cell receptor beta chains below all came from one sample that was sequenced in a study of CD8 T cells in Susac syndrome (dated by TCRdb to between 2018 and 2020). Libraries came from the immunoSEQ multiplex PCR assay. RNA was extracted using the RNeasy kit, and roughly 0.45 to 1 microgram was reverse transcribed with random hexamers. TCRdb reanalyzed the raw reads on its own, using fastp at Q25 for trimming and MiXCR for clone calling, and kept in-frame beta chains. Entries are consolidated by CDR3 protein sequence, retaining the most common genes and DNA. The sample includes 95,000 to 150,000 distinct CDR3 sequences, with around 94% observed a single time. Around 0.078% of the sample goes to the ten largest clones. Sequencing was done on a sample of CD4+ T cells from PBMCs. The receptors here all came from a human donor in good health.

V and J are TRBV9 and TRBJ2-1; D possibly corresponds to TRBD1 (5 bases). Trimming took off 1 base at V and 3 bases at J, with 11 bases between the two ends. CDR3 length: 15 amino acids. Per germline, CDR1 SGDLS and CDR2 YYNGEE. CDR3 in amino acids: CASSVSRVGYNEQFF. As DNA, the CDR3 is TGTGCCAGCAGCGTATCCAGGGTGGGCTACAATGAGCAGTTCTTC. The full variable domain, completed using reference TRBV9 and TRBJ2-1, is DSGVTQTPKHLITATGQRVTLRCSPRSGDLSVYWYQQSLDQGLQFLIQYYNGEERAKGNILERFSAQQFPDLHSELNLSSLELGDSALYFCASSVSRVGYNEQFFGPGTRLTVL.

The V and J genes are TRBV6-2 or TRBV6-3 and TRBJ1-1; D is uncertain. Germline V gives CDR1 MNHEY, CDR2 SVGEGT. This CDR3 spans 16 amino acids. V lost 5 bases to trimming and J lost 3 bases, with 19 bases between them. The CDR3 reads CASSHPSGQLDTEAFF. The CDR3 nucleotides read TGTGCCAGCAGTCACCCCTCCGGGCAGCTAGACACTGAAGCTTTCTTT.